This T cell receptor beta chain was retrieved from a study of T-cell reconstitution after alpha-beta-depleted transplantation in children. Construction of the TCRbeta library involved unique molecular identifiers. TCRdb reanalysed the PCR reads using MiXCR and keeps one entry per CDR3 protein. The sample has 490,000 or so distinct CDR3 sequences; under 15% are singletons. This clonotype appeared a few times. The CDR3 totals 14 residues. CDR1 and CDR2 from the germline V gene are SGHDT and YYEEEE. Trimming took 4 bases from V and 3 from J, leaving 13 bases between them. Source: PBMCs from the stem cell graft donor, taken from the stem cell graft. This sequence was found in a human donor who donated a stem cell graft to a child with combined immunodeficiency. The gene calls are TRBV5-6 and TRBJ2-5; D is undetermined. CDR3 protein: CASSPDLPKETQYF. DNA of the CDR3: TGTGCCAGCAGCCCCGACTTGCCTAAAGAGACCCAGTACTTC.